This entry is about one T cell receptor (beta chain). Its antigen target is currently unknown. No much larger clonotype is one base removed from it; base qualities were not supplied. TCRbeta CDR3 regions were amplified from genomic DNA using the immunoSEQ Assay, a bias-controlled multiplex PCR. As for the original processing: The number of nucleated cells in each sample was estimated from the amplification of reference gene primers within the assay. To quantify the absolute abundance of each unique TCRbeta CDR3 rearrangement, sequence reads were collapsed and filtered. For each sample, productive Simpson clonality was calculated as the square root of Simpson's diversity index over productive rearrangements. TCRdb took this table from immuneACCESS and kept in-frame rearrangements with V and J called. Such tables lack part of the clones; where checked against another copy, unresolved V genes explain under half of the gap, and the rest is unexplained. V, J and clone size reflect that table, while D and trimming were determined from the DNA. For this sample the table gives roughly 180,000 clones, of which about four fifths were detected only once. The ten top clones hold 10% to 13% of the sample.

Whole blood was collected in K2EDTA tubes by collaborating institutions according to the institutions' own protocols. Collaborator samples were shipped for TCRbeta analysis as frozen whole blood, isolated PBMCs, or DNA extracted from either sample type. These data are taken from a study of blood T cell repertoires in COVID-19 (dated by TCRdb to the early 2020s). Broadly, across the study: Collaborator samples came from the United States, Italy and Spain and covered acute and convalescent phases of COVID-19. Where HLA class I and class II types were available, the types were taken from metadata supplied by the sample provider, not from assay-based typing. Subjects who had been exposed to COVID-19, were actively infected with it, or had recovered from it provided the deeply sampled blood TCRbeta repertoires that made up the dataset. The samples were drawn from two sources: the first 160 participants of the ongoing ImmuneRACE study, and over 1,000 subjects contributed by 6 global collaborators. A de-identified subject ID, COVID-19 status, age in years and sex were almost always included in the sample metadata. A freely available public database, intended as a resource for researchers studying the immune response to SARS-CoV-2, is where the repertoires were released. The material from the prospective study consisted of cDNA or gDNA derived from T cells, B-cell-depleted T cells, or PBMCs.

Study-wide findings and limitations: The amount of clinical and demographic metadata varied by source and participant and was provided uncurated.

The germline V gene specifies MNHEY as CDR1 and SVGAGI as CDR2. V loses 10 bases of germline sequence and J loses 13 bases, and the interval between the two ends is 16 bases. Taken from cysteine to phenylalanine, the CDR3 has 10 residues. Kept here is only the CDR3 DNA, which spans 30 bases and is read in frame from base 1. In this chain, TRBV6-5 is recombined with TRBJ1-2; the D gene is perhaps TRBD1, from 5 matching bases. The receptor's source is an elderly woman with active or convalescent COVID-19. The specimen was peripheral blood. The CDR3 in this case is CATRFWDCTF. The nucleotide sequence reads TGTGCCACCAGATTTTGGGACTGCACCTTC.